The source of this T cell receptor beta chain is a study of blood T cell repertoires in COVID-19. Overall study context: Samples representing acute and convalescent COVID-19 were sourced from the United States, Italy and Spain.

The germline CDR1 and CDR2 sequences are ENHRY and SYGVKD. The trim removed 6 bases at V and 5 bases at J, leaving 8 bases unmatched. The CDR3 is 15 amino acids. Sequenced by immunoSEQ multiplex PCR; TCRdb stores in-frame clones only, minus some. The sample has 300,000 to 350,000 clones; 80% to 90% are singletons. Sequencing was done on a sample of PBMCs or T cells enriched from blood (not recorded which). The V and J genes are TRBV10-3 and TRBJ1-3; 9 positions match TRBD1. The receptor was isolated from a man aged 25 to 40 who had recovered from COVID-19. The CDR3: CAISPGTGIRNTIYF. Written as DNA, the CDR3 is TGTGCCATCAGCCCCGGGACAGGGATTCGAAACACCATATATTTT.